Listed below are T cell receptor beta chains from one sample, sequenced in a study of T-cell memory formation after mild COVID-19. TCRdb reprocessed the 5' RACE reads via MiXCR and lists one record per CDR3 protein. The sample shows hundreds of thousands of distinct CDR3 sequences, roughly 19% of them seen only once. Input material: PBMCs or a T cell subset sorted from them (not recorded which). These receptors were collected from a man younger than 35 who had mild COVID-19 (a few samples of this study predate the infection). Cell type and time point are not known. Each CDR3 is given without its conserved first and last residue. Each record gives: V gene, CDR3 protein.

>TRBV12-3/TRBV12-4
ASTLWGDEKLF
>TRBV30
AWKSPDRRDQPQH
>TRBV7-9
ASSPTQPYEQY
>TRBV4-1
ASSRAGVITGANVLT
>TRBV4-1
ASSHPWGENEQF
>TRBV15
ATSWSYSNQPQH
>TRBV5-6
ASSSRRGLYQETQY
>TRBV7-9
ASSSIVVVGNEKLF
>TRBV12-3/TRBV12-4
ASSRSGGENYGYT
>TRBV7-2
ASSLSRGSGANVLT
>TRBV4-3
ASSQVGADTQY
>TRBV7-2
ASSSRDNTGELF
>TRBV3-1
ASSQGDRETYGYT
>TRBV19
ASSTGGTKNIQY
>TRBV20-1
SAREIKGEPREY
>TRBV12-3/TRBV12-4
ASSLRVGSGELF
>TRBV7-9
ASSFDGVVWVNTEAF
>TRBV5-6
ASTDRETGELF
>TRBV30
ARGERNTEAF
>TRBV14
ASSRWGQGASGELF
>TRBV10-2
ASIYRGATDTQY
>TRBV4-3
ASSQRESSTGELF
>TRBV9
ASRQALTDTQY
>TRBV20-1
SARIQGMNTEAF
>TRBV12-2
ASRLGGTETYEQY
>TRBV7-9
ASSLGAGLDETQY
>TRBV4-2
ASSQRTGATDTQY
>TRBV19
ASSVWARGGNTEAF
>TRBV25-1
ASSDPGLAPGELF
>TRBV12-3/TRBV12-4
ASSSPGTGDPYEQY
>TRBV5-1
ASSLTGTEADTQY
>TRBV5-1
ASSLESAGNTEAF
>TRBV12-3/TRBV12-4
ASRANGREQF
>TRBV15
ATSRRDNTIY
>TRBV9
ASSVATQGATDTQY
>TRBV11-2
ASSFHYEQY
>TRBV6-2/TRBV6-3
ASRTLRAGEAEKLF
>TRBV5-1
ASSTSRAGANVLT
>TRBV29-1
SVEDTGYGYT
>TRBV7-9
ASSSLSQARNPLNYGYT
>TRBV7-6
ASSPGLGALDTQY
>TRBV20-1
SAPTSGETQY